This is a list of T cell receptor beta chains from one sample in a study of long-term antiretroviral therapy in people with HIV. Here immunoSEQ multiplex PCR was the method, and the copy in TCRdb shows in-frame clones only, minus some. The table records roughly 25,000 clones, 85% to 95% of them present only once. The sequencing here drew on unsorted PBMCs, taken 7.6 years after starting antiretroviral therapy. These receptors all come from a middle-aged woman with HIV. CDR3s include the opening cysteine and the closing phenylalanine or tryptophan. The D gene is left open where the match is weak. Clone size appears in some rows only: once, few, many, or a class for an expanded clone.

d_gene	j_gene	abundance	v_gene	CDR3nt	CDR3aa
TRBD2	TRBJ2-7	NA	TRBV9	TGTGCCAGCAGCGTCACTATAGCGGGGGGGCGGGACGAGCAGTACTTC	CASSVTIAGGRDEQYF
NA	TRBJ1-6	NA	TRBV4-3	TGCGCCAGCAGCCCGGGACGCACCCAAGCCTCACCCCTCCACTTT	CASSPGRTQASPLHF
TRBD2	TRBJ2-1	NA	TRBV15	TGTGCCACCAGGGCTAGCGGGCGGGATGAGCAGTTCTTC	CATRASGRDEQFF
NA	TRBJ1-6	NA	TRBV15	TGTGCCACCAGCAGAGATAGGATGGTCAATTCACCCCTCCACTTT	CATSRDRMVNSPLHF
TRBD1	TRBJ2-1	NA	TRBV5-1	TGCGCCAGCAGCCTGCCCCAAACGACAGGGGGCCTCCGAAGCTCCTACAATGAGCAGTTCTTC	CASSLPQTTGGLRSSYNEQFF
NA	TRBJ1-3	NA	TRBV6-5	TGTGCCAGCAGTTACTACTCTGGAAACACCATATATTTT	CASSYYSGNTIYF
NA	TRBJ2-5	NA	TRBV7-6	TGTGCCAGCAGCTTAAGGGGGGGGCGAATTGGGGAGACCCAGTACTTC	CASSLRGGRIGETQYF
TRBD1	TRBJ2-3	NA	TRBV7-9	TGTGCCAGCATGGGGGCCCCCGGGACAGCGGTGGATACGCAGTATTTT	CASMGAPGTAVDTQYF
NA	TRBJ1-5	NA	TRBV6-6	TGTGCCAGCAGTTCTTCAGGGGTAGGTCAGCCCCAGCATTTT	CASSSSGVGQPQHF
NA	TRBJ2-7	NA	TRBV27	TGTGCCAGCAGTTTATCGAAAGGATCATTCTACGAGCAGTACTTC	CASSLSKGSFYEQYF
NA	TRBJ1-3	NA	TRBV5-1	TGCGCCAGCAGCTTGATCGGTGGCGTGAGCTCTGGAAACACCATATATTTT	CASSLIGGVSSGNTIYF
TRBD1	TRBJ1-2	NA	TRBV10-2	TGCGCCAGCAGCATCCGACAGGGCGAGGACTATGGCTACACCTTC	CASSIRQGEDYGYTF
NA	TRBJ2-3	NA	TRBV27	TGTGCCAGCAGTTCGGCAGGGGTGGGGGATACGCAGTATTTT	CASSSAGVGDTQYF
NA	TRBJ1-2	NA	TRBV27	TGTGCCAGCAGTTTAAAGCCAGGGCATAACTATGGCTACACCTTC	CASSLKPGHNYGYTF
NA	TRBJ2-7	NA	TRBV18	TGTGCCAGCTCACCACTTCAGGGTGACTACGAGCAGTACTTC	CASSPLQGDYEQYF
TRBD1	TRBJ1-2	few	TRBV6-1	TGTGCCAGCAGTGAACTTCAAGGACAGGGGAGATATGGCTACACCTTC	CASSELQGQGRYGYTF
TRBD1	TRBJ1-1	NA	TRBV10-2	TGCGCCAGCAGTAAACAGGGGGCGAACACTGAAGCTTTCTTT	CASSKQGANTEAFF
NA	TRBJ2-1	NA	TRBV4-3	TGCGCCAGCAGCCAAGCACGGTTCTCCGGAGATGAGCAGTTCTTC	CASSQARFSGDEQFF
NA	TRBJ1-5	NA	TRBV7-2	TGTGCCAGCAGTCCGGGTTCCTATCAGCCCCAGCATTTT	CASSPGSYQPQHF
NA	TRBJ2-4	NA	TRBV27	TGTGCCAGCAGTTTCACGGGGGTCCTCGAGGACATTCAGTACTTC	CASSFTGVLEDIQYF
NA	TRBJ1-1	few	TRBV5-4	TGTGCCAGCAGCTTGGCCGGGCATACGAACACTGAAGCTTTCTTT	CASSLAGHTNTEAFF
TRBD2	TRBJ2-5	NA	TRBV4-3	TGCGCCAGCAGCCAAGCTTATCCCGGGAGGCAAGAGACCCAGTACTTC	CASSQAYPGRQETQYF
TRBD2	TRBJ2-3	NA	TRBV27	TGTGCCAGCAAATCTAGCGGGGGGCTCACCACAGATACGCAGTATTTT	CASKSSGGLTTDTQYF
TRBD1	TRBJ2-2	once	TRBV29-1	TGCAGCGTTGAAGGACAGGGGGCAGGGGAGCTGTTTTTT	CSVEGQGAGELFF
NA	TRBJ2-5	NA	TRBV9	TGTGCCAGCAGCGTAGGGGCACAACAAGAGACCCAGTACTTC	CASSVGAQQETQYF
TRBD2	TRBJ2-3	NA	TRBV13	TGTGCCAGCAGCTTGCGGGGGGGCCGGGCAGATACGCAGTATTTT	CASSLRGGRADTQYF
NA	TRBJ2-7	once	TRBV27	TGTGCCAGCAAGGGGCTTTCCTACGAGCAGTACTTC	CASKGLSYEQYF
TRBD1	TRBJ1-1	NA	TRBV6-5	TGTGCCAGCAGAACAGGGGAAAGGAACACTGAAGCTTTCTTT	CASRTGERNTEAFF
NA	TRBJ2-5	NA	TRBV6-1	TGTGCCAGCATGAGAGGGGACGGGCAAGAGACCCAGTACTTC	CASMRGDGQETQYF
TRBD1	TRBJ1-1	medium-sized	TRBV7-9	TGTGCCAGCAGCTTAGGTGGGACAGGGGTAGGGAACACTGAAGCTTTCTTT	CASSLGGTGVGNTEAFF
NA	TRBJ1-5	NA	TRBV19	TGTGCCAGTAGTCCCGGGACCCAGCAGCCCCAGCATTTT	CASSPGTQQPQHF
NA	TRBJ1-5	few	TRBV6-5	TGTGCCAGCAGTTACTCGGGGGGAAGCAATCAGCCCCAGCATTTT	CASSYSGGSNQPQHF
TRBD1	TRBJ1-6	NA	TRBV5-1	TGCGCCAGCAGCTTGAGACAGGGAGATTCACCCCTCCACTTT	CASSLRQGDSPLHF
TRBD1	TRBJ1-2	NA	TRBV5-6	TGTGCCAGCAGCCAAGGGGCAGGGGGCGGCTATGGCTACACCTTC	CASSQGAGGGYGYTF
NA	TRBJ1-3	once	TRBV18	TGTGCCAGCTCACCGGCCTTGGGCCCAGACACCATATATTTT	CASSPALGPDTIYF
NA	TRBJ2-1	NA	TRBV10-3	TGTGCCACAGATCTAGGAGGGGGGGCCGAAACCTACAATGAGCAGTTCTTC	CATDLGGGAETYNEQFF
NA	TRBJ2-1	NA	TRBV30	TGTGCCTGGAGCCTCCGGAGACTCCTTAACAATGAGCAGTTCTTC	CAWSLRRLLNNEQFF
TRBD2	TRBJ2-5	NA	TRBV6-5	TGTGCCAGCAGTTACACTAGCGGGGTGAGAGAGACCCAGTACTTC	CASSYTSGVRETQYF
NA	TRBJ1-2	once	TRBV4-3	TGCGCCAGCAGCCAAGACGCGGGTAACTATGGCTACACCTTC	CASSQDAGNYGYTF
TRBD1	TRBJ2-2	large	TRBV2	TGTGCCAGCAGTGGTCGGACAGGGTGGTCCGGGGAGCTGTTTTTT	CASSGRTGWSGELFF
TRBD2	TRBJ2-3	NA	TRBV7-2	TGTGCCAGCAGCCCGGTTCTAATTAATAGCGGGACTCCTGGTACGCAGTATTTT	CASSPVLINSGTPGTQYF
TRBD1	TRBJ1-2	NA	TRBV9	TGTGCCAGCAGCCCCCCCACGGGACAGGGGAGCCAGGGCTACACCTTC	CASSPPTGQGSQGYTF
NA	TRBJ1-5	NA	TRBV6-5	TGTGCCAGCGATTGGGGCTATAGCAATCAGCCCCAGCATTTT	CASDWGYSNQPQHF
NA	TRBJ1-2	NA	TRBV28	TGTGCCAGCACCCACGGACCCTTTAACTATGGCTACACCTTC	CASTHGPFNYGYTF
TRBD2	TRBJ2-1	NA	TRBV2	TGTGCCAGCAGTGGAACTAGCGGGGCTTACAATGAGCAGTTCTTC	CASSGTSGAYNEQFF
NA	TRBJ1-2	NA	TRBV10-3	TGTGCCATCAGTGAGTCGGAAGCCTCCCTCAATGGCTACACCTTC	CAISESEASLNGYTF
NA	TRBJ1-2	NA	TRBV28	TGTGCCAGCAGTTTGCCCGTACAGGGTAACTATGGCTACACCTTC	CASSLPVQGNYGYTF
TRBD1	TRBJ1-4	NA	TRBV6-5	TGTGCCAGCAGTTACTCCGGGACAGGGGATGAAAAACTGTTTTTT	CASSYSGTGDEKLFF
TRBD1	TRBJ2-1	NA	TRBV7-8	TGTGCCAGCAGCTTAATCGGCAGGGGGCGATCAAATGAGCAGTTCTTC	CASSLIGRGRSNEQFF
TRBD2	TRBJ2-3	NA	TRBV5-8	TGTGCCAGCATGACTAGCGGGGGGGCGACAGATACGCAGTATTTT	CASMTSGGATDTQYF
TRBD1	TRBJ1-6	NA	TRBV30	TGTGCCTGGACGACGCAGGGGGCCGGGAATTCACCCCTCCACTTT	CAWTTQGAGNSPLHF
NA	TRBJ1-1	NA	TRBV6-5	TGTGCCAGCAGTTACAGGGGAAACACTGAAGCTTTCTTT	CASSYRGNTEAFF
NA	TRBJ2-7	once	TRBV11-2	TGTGCCAGCAGCCCAGGGTTGGGTTACGAGCAGTACTTC	CASSPGLGYEQYF
NA	TRBJ2-7	NA	TRBV7-2	TGTGCCAGCAGCTTTCCGACAACAGGGACAACCGAGCAGTACTTC	CASSFPTTGTTEQYF
NA	TRBJ1-4	once	TRBV19	TGTGCCAGTAGTATGATCGGAGGGCTAGGTGAAAAACTGTTTTTT	CASSMIGGLGEKLFF
NA	TRBJ1-1	NA	TRBV6-5	TGTGCCAGCAGTTACTTTAAAGGGGAGAACACTGAAGCTTTCTTT	CASSYFKGENTEAFF
NA	TRBJ1-2	NA	TRBV10-3	TGTGCCATCAGTGAGTCGGGGCAGGGAGTACAAGGTGGCTACACCTTC	CAISESGQGVQGGYTF
NA	TRBJ1-3	NA	TRBV7-9	TGTGCCAGCAGCAGAAACCTTGGAACGGCGAGAAACACCATATATTTT	CASSRNLGTARNTIYF
TRBD1	TRBJ1-2	NA	TRBV30	TGTGCCTGGAGGGGAGCCCACAGGGGCGCCCACTATGGCTACACCTTC	CAWRGAHRGAHYGYTF
TRBD1	TRBJ2-3	NA	TRBV15	TGTGCCACCAGCAGGACACAGGGGGTAATCACAGATACGCAGTATTTT	CATSRTQGVITDTQYF